Each of the 26 T cell receptor beta chains below was sequenced from the same sample in a study of cytomegalovirus exposure and HLA in healthy donors. Primers: 60 Vbeta forward and 13 Jbeta reverse. Method: immunoSEQ multiplex PCR; TCRdb's copy keeps in-frame clones and lacks some. The sample holds 85,000 to 130,000 clones, about 70% seen once. The sequencing input was PBMCs. Receptors were obtained from a female donor in good health and CMV-seronegative.

The rearrangement uses TRBV27 and TRBJ1-2, with D possibly TRBD1 on 5 matching bases. Germline assignment: CDR1 MNHEY and CDR2 SMNVEV (reference sequence). The CDR3 is made up of 17 amino acids. V was trimmed by 3 bases and J by 4 bases, leaving 21 bases between them. The CDR3 is CASSFTGLLGEGYGYTF. The CDR3 nucleotides are TGTGCCAGCAGTTTCACAGGCCTCCTCGGGGAGGGCTATGGCTACACCTTC.

This chain uses TRBV6-5 with TRBJ1-1; D may be TRBD1 (5 bases). V lost 6 bases and J lost 7, with 15 bases in between. The CDR3 loop spans 13 amino acids. Per germline, CDR1 MNHEY and CDR2 SVGAGI. The CDR3 DNA sequence: TGTGCCAGCAGGAACGGACACCCTCGTGAAGCTTTCTTT. Protein sequence: CASRNGHPREAFF.

This clone was counted between two and nine times. The chain couples TRBV7-2 to TRBJ2-7, with D tentatively TRBD2 (5 bases). Trimming took 5 bases from V and 3 from J, leaving 17 bases between them. The CDR3 is 15 residues long. Per germline, CDR1 SGHTA and CDR2 FQGNSA. The CDR3 region is CASSPPGSGIYEQYF. The CDR3 region has the DNA TGTGCCAGCAGCCCCCCCGGCTCGGGGATCTACGAGCAGTACTTC.

With regard to this clone: At the DNA level, this CDR3 is encoded by other sequences in the same sample as well. The chain employs TRBV5-1 and TRBJ2-5; D unresolved. This CDR3 spans 12 amino acids. Trimming pared 0 bases from V and 5 bases from J, leaving 5 bases between. CDR1 SGHRS and CDR2 YFSETQ come from the germline V gene. CDR3 amino acids: CASSLAGETQYF. CDR3 nucleotide sequence: TGCGCCAGCAGCTTGGCCGGGGAGACCCAGTACTTC.

The V call is TRBV19, the J call TRBJ2-2; 7 bases line up with TRBD1. Unmatched junction bases numbered 10, after V lost 5 bases and J lost 4 bases. The CDR3 covers 16 residues. Germline CDR1 reads LNHDA; CDR2 reads SQIVND (reference sequence). CDR3 sequence reads: CASSPPGTAFTGELFF. The CDR3 DNA reads as TGTGCCAGTAGTCCCCCCGGGACAGCCTTCACCGGGGAGCTGTTTTTT.

V and J are TRBV5-5 and TRBJ1-1; D ambiguous. CDR1 and CDR2 from the germline V gene are SGHKS and YYEKEE (reference sequence). V was cut by 2 bases and J by 4 bases, with 12 bases left in between. This CDR3 region has 14 residues. The CDR3 sequence is CASSFGWEGTEAFF. The DNA for the CDR3 is TGTGCCAGCAGCTTTGGGTGGGAGGGCACTGAAGCTTTCTTT.

The chain is built from TRBV30 and TRBJ1-2; 9 nucleotides line up with TRBD1. There are 14 residues in the CDR3. CDR1 and CDR2 (germline): GTSNPN, SVGIG (reference sequence). V lost 1 base and J lost 5; bases outside the gene matches: 5. CDR3 sequence reads: CAWSAQGAKYGYTF. The DNA of the CDR3 is TGTGCCTGGAGTGCACAGGGGGCCAAGTATGGCTACACCTTC.

V gene TRBV30 combines with J gene TRBJ1-2; no reliable D call. V shed 2 bases and J shed 8 bases, with 9 bases lying between them. In germline, CDR1 is GTSNPN, CDR2 SVGIG (reference sequence). The CDR3 covers 11 residues. This CDR3 reads CAWSLGVGYTF. CDR3 sequence (DNA): TGTGCCTGGAGTCTAGGAGTGGGCTACACCTTC.

The rearrangement joins TRBV15 to TRBJ2-1, with 12 bases lining up with TRBD2. This CDR3 is built from 19 residues. Germline values: CDR1 LNHNV, CDR2 YYDKDF (reference sequence). V lost 0 bases to trimming and J lost 7 bases; unmatched junction nucleotides: 13. CDR3 residues: CATSRDSPSGGGFGNEQFF. CDR3 DNA: TGTGCCACCAGCAGAGATAGCCCTAGCGGGGGGGGATTCGGGAATGAGCAGTTCTTC.

The V call is TRBV13, the J call TRBJ1-3, with D maybe TRBD1 (5 bases). CDR1 and CDR2 (germline): PRHDT, FYEKMQ (reference sequence). The CDR3 extends over 14 amino acids. With 2 bases removed from V and 1 base from J, the gap between germline ends came to 6 bases. The CDR3 protein is CASSLRGSGNTIYF. In nucleotides, the CDR3 is TGTGCCAGCAGCTTACGGGGGTCTGGAAACACCATATATTTT.

The V and J genes are TRBV2 and TRBJ1-4; 7 bases align to TRBD1. The length of the CDR3 is 14 residues. The V gene end was trimmed by 5 bases and the J gene end by 7 bases; junction bases not matched to a gene: 7. Germline V gene lookup returns CDR1 SNHLY and CDR2 FYNNEI. CDR3 amino acids: CASSRDRVSEKLFF. The CDR3 nucleotides are TGTGCCAGCAGTCGTGACAGGGTTTCTGAAAAACTGTTTTTT.

The chain employs TRBV30 and TRBJ2-2, with 10 bases aligning to TRBD1. The CDR3 runs to 15 residues. The V segment lost 5 bases and the J segment 8 bases; nucleotides outside the gene matches: 11. Germline loops: CDR1 GTSNPN, CDR2 SVGIG (reference sequence). CDR3 nucleotides: TGTGCCTGGGGACAGGGGGGACTAACCATAGGGGAGCTGTTTTTT. Amino acids: CAWGQGGLTIGELFF. Full variable domain (rest looked up from reference TRBV30 and TRBJ2-2): SQTIHQWPATLVQPVGSPLSLECTVEGTSNPNLYWYRQAAGRGLQLLFYSVGIGQISSEVPQNLSASRPQDRQFILSSKKLLLSDSGFYLCAWGQGGLTIGELFFGEGSRLTVL.

The V call is TRBV30, the J call TRBJ2-1, with 13 bases matching TRBD2. Germline V gene lookup returns CDR1 GTSNPN and CDR2 SVGIG (reference sequence). Trimming took 2 bases from V and 8 from J; bases not matched to a gene: 9. The CDR3 extends over 16 amino acids. The CDR3 loop reads CAWSLGTSGTSHEQFF. The CDR3 DNA reads as TGTGCCTGGAGTCTAGGGACTAGCGGGACTTCCCATGAGCAGTTCTTC.

The CDR3 DNA reads as TGTGCCAGCAGCTTCACAGGGGGGCAAGAGACCCAGTACTTC. It translates to CASSFTGGQETQYF. This rearrangement joins TRBV11-3 to TRBJ2-5; the match to TRBD1 covers 8 bases. The CDR3 totals 14 residues. Germline V gives CDR1 SGHNT, CDR2 YENEEA. J gave up 2 bases and V 3 bases, and 2 bases lay outside the gene matches.

V gene TRBV27 combines with J gene TRBJ2-7; the match to TRBD2 covers 9 bases. Trimming at V came to 6 bases and at J to 7 bases, leaving 10 bases not matched to a gene. The germline V gene encodes CDR1 MNHEY and CDR2 SMNVEV (reference sequence). The CDR3 is made up of 14 amino acids. As DNA, the CDR3 is TGTGCCAGCAGGTCTTTAGCGGGAGATGGAGAGCAGTACTTC. It codes for CASRSLAGDGEQYF.

The genes are TRBV5-6 and TRBJ2-2; 10 bases match TRBD1. Germline CDR1 is SGHDT and CDR2 is YYEEEE. After removal of 2 bases from V and 5 bases from J, the junction contained 3 bases not matched to a gene. CDR3 length equals 15 residues. The CDR3 spells CASSLWDRGTGELFF. The DNA of the CDR3 is TGTGCCAGCAGCTTATGGGACAGGGGAACCGGGGAGCTGTTTTTT.

This clone was recorded a few times. V usage is TRBV7-9 and J usage is TRBJ2-1; D perhaps matches TRBD1 (5 bases). V shed 6 bases and J shed 3 bases, with 12 bases lying between them. CDR3 length: 14 amino acids. Germline lookup yields CDR1 SEHNR and CDR2 FQNEAQ (reference sequence). Here the CDR3 reads CASRPGFDYNEQFF. The CDR3 DNA reads TGTGCCAGCAGACCAGGGTTTGACTACAATGAGCAGTTCTTC. Filled out from reference TRBV7-9 and TRBJ2-1, the complete variable domain reads DTGVSQNPRHKITKRGQNVTFRCDPISEHNRLYWYRQTLGQGPEFLTYFQNEAQLEKSRLLSDRFSAERPKGSFSTLEIQRTEQGDSAMYLCASRPGFDYNEQFFGPGTRLTVL.

As concerns this clone: The germline gene is not matched at one end of the junction; a read error may be the cause. The chain combines TRBV28 with TRBJ2-7; 11 nucleotides match TRBD1. The CDR3 has 14 amino acids. CDR1 is MDHEN, CDR2 SYDVKM, per germline. The CDR3 nucleotides are TGTGCCAGCAGTGTTTCAGGACAGGGGGCGAGTGGGGGCTTC. It yields the protein CASSVSGQGASGGF.

The chain employs TRBV7-8 and TRBJ2-5, with 7 bases that match TRBD2. Trimming removed 0 bases from V and 3 bases from J; junction bases left unmatched: 4. Germline CDR1 SGHVS, CDR2 FQNEAQ. The CDR3 length is 15 residues. The CDR3 region is CASSLAGGLKETQYF. The DNA for the CDR3 is TGTGCCAGCAGCTTAGCCGGGGGGTTGAAAGAGACCCAGTACTTC.

The chain has TRBV28 and TRBJ2-1; 8 bases line up with TRBD2. The CDR3 totals 14 residues. With V trimmed by 5 bases and J by 7 bases, 7 bases remained unmatched. CDR1 and CDR2 from the germline V gene are MDHEN and SYDVKM. CDR3 DNA sequence: TGTGCCAGCAGTCCTCAGGGACTAGGGAATGAGCAGTTCTTC. Its translation is CASSPQGLGNEQFF.

The rearrangement uses TRBV6-1 and TRBJ2-1, with 7 positions matching TRBD1. The CDR3 loop spans 13 amino acids. The germline CDR1 and CDR2 sequences are MNHNS and SASEGT. J was trimmed by 3 bases and V by 5 bases; bases with no gene match: 1. CDR3 DNA: TGTGCCAGCAGTCGGGACAGCTACAATGAGCAGTTCTTC. Encoded protein: CASSRDSYNEQFF.

The rearrangement uses TRBV5-1 and TRBJ2-5; D perhaps matches TRBD1 (6 bases). The CDR3 covers 17 residues. Trimming left V 3 bases short and J 5 bases short, with 23 bases between. Germline V gene data show CDR1 as SGHRS and CDR2 as YFSETQ. CDR3 residues: CASSSEEQGEVGETQYF. The CDR3 DNA follows: TGCGCCAGCAGCTCAGAAGAACAGGGCGAGGTCGGGGAGACCCAGTACTTC.

This clone has only a few counts. The chain recombines TRBV7-7 with TRBJ2-1; TRBD1 might be the D (5 bases). V lost 4 bases to trimming and J lost 5 bases, with 9 bases between them. Germline V gene data show CDR1 as SSHAT and CDR2 as FNYEAQ (reference sequence). This CDR3 contains 13 residues. CDR3 sequence: CASSSTVDNEQFF. DNA for the CDR3: TGTGCCAGCAGCTCGACAGTGGACAATGAGCAGTTCTTC.

The rearrangement links TRBV4-1 to TRBJ2-7, with 11 bases fitting TRBD2. V dropped 0 bases and J dropped 2; count of bases not matched to a gene: 3. This CDR3 is built from 16 residues. CDR1 MGHRA and CDR2 YSYEKL come from the germline V gene. CDR3 in amino acids: CASSQEGTSGAYEQYF. DNA for the CDR3: TGCGCCAGCAGCCAAGAGGGGACTAGCGGAGCCTACGAGCAGTACTTC.

The gene calls are TRBV7-2 and TRBJ2-3; unclear D gene. Germline V lookup: CDR1 SGHTA, CDR2 FQGNSA. V was shortened by 5 bases and J by 0 bases, with 12 bases between the two germline ends. CDR3 length equals 15 residues. This CDR3 reads CASSELSSSTDTQYF. CDR3 nucleotides: TGTGCCAGCAGCGAACTATCGTCTAGCACAGATACGCAGTATTTT.

This chain joins TRBV7-2 and TRBJ2-1; D is unresolved. The germline V and J ends were trimmed by 1 base and 4 bases, with 8 bases remaining between them. This CDR3 spans 14 amino acids. CDR1 and CDR2 from the germline V gene are SGHTA and FQGNSA. The CDR3 reads CASSLEPIYNEQFF. CDR3 bases: TGTGCCAGCAGCTTAGAGCCTATATACAATGAGCAGTTCTTC.